This entry lists 23 T cell receptor beta chains sequenced from one sample in a study of tumor-infiltrating lymphocytes in localized non-small cell lung cancer. Generated by immunoSEQ multiplex PCR, the TCRdb table keeps only in-frame clones and is missing some. This sample carries some 29,000 clones, approximately 83% of them seen once, and the ten largest clones take under 2.5%. Source material: lung tumor tissue. The receptors shown here come from a human donor with non-small cell lung cancer.

This rearrangement joins TRBV7-9 to TRBJ1-6; D ambiguous. The CDR3 consists of 14 residues. Germline lookup yields CDR1 SEHNR and CDR2 FQNEAQ (reference sequence). The V end was cut by 5 bases, the J end by 0 bases, with 5 bases between. The CDR3 spells CASSLNSYNSPLHF. Here the CDR3 DNA reads TGTGCCAGCAGCCTCAACTCCTATAATTCACCCCTCCACTTT.

In DNA, the CDR3 is TGTGCCATCAGTGGGACCGGACAGGGAAATCAGCCCCAGCATTTT. Amino acid sequence: CAISGTGQGNQPQHF. V and J are TRBV10-3 and TRBJ1-5; 8 bases are shared with TRBD1. This CDR3 has 15 residues. The V and J ends lost 4 bases and 4 bases, in that order; junction bases with no gene match: 6. CDR1 is ENHRY and CDR2 is SYGVKD in the germline V gene.

The chain joins TRBV6-7 to TRBJ2-3; D is uncertain. TRBV6-7 counts as an open reading frame of uncertain function. Trimming stripped 2 bases from V and 4 bases from J, with 7 bases between. This CDR3 comprises 13 residues. CDR3 coding DNA: TGTGCCAGCAGTTACAGGGTCCCAGATACGCAGTATTTT. The encoded protein is CASSYRVPDTQYF.

The chain combines TRBV2 with TRBJ2-2; 10 bases fit TRBD1. This CDR3 spans 15 amino acids. CDR1 and CDR2 from the germline V gene are SNHLY and FYNNEI. V gave up 5 bases and J gave up 7 bases; unmatched junction bases: 7. The CDR3 region is CASSPDRGLGGELFF. As DNA, the CDR3 is TGTGCCAGCAGTCCTGACAGGGGGCTTGGCGGGGAGCTGTTTTTT. The whole variable domain, remainder taken from reference TRBV2 and TRBJ2-2, is EPEVTQTPSHQVTQMGQEVILRCVPISNHLYFYWYRQILGQKVEFLVSFYNNEISEKSEIFDDQFSVERPDGSNFTLKIRSTKLEDSAMYFCASSPDRGLGGELFFGEGSRLTVL.

CDR3 bases: TGTGCCAGCAGTAGACCGACAGGGGTCCGTTTCTACGAGCAGTACTTC. It specifies CASSRPTGVRFYEQYF. The V gene is TRBV6-6, the J gene TRBJ2-7; TRBD1 agrees at 8 bases. This CDR3 has 16 amino acids. Per the germline V gene, CDR1 is MNHNY and CDR2 is SVGAGI (reference sequence). After removal of 5 bases from V and 3 bases from J, the junction contained 12 bases not matched to a gene.

The rearrangement joins TRBV18 to TRBJ1-5; D ambiguous. With 0 bases removed from V and 7 bases from J, the gap between germline ends came to 16 bases. Per the germline V gene, CDR1 is KGHSH and CDR2 is LQKENI. The CDR3 is 16 residues long. CDR3 residues: CASSPPGAQRVQPQHF. CDR3 bases: TGTGCCAGCTCACCACCGGGAGCGCAAAGGGTCCAGCCCCAGCATTTT.

CDR3 sequence (DNA): TGTGCCAGTAGCCAGAGCTCTGGAAACACCATATATTTT. Translated: CASSQSSGNTIYF. V is TRBV19 and J is TRBJ1-3; unclear D gene. Trimming stripped 6 bases from V and 0 bases from J, with 6 bases between. The CDR3 spans 13 residues. CDR1 and CDR2 from the germline V gene are LNHDA and SQIVND (reference sequence).

The rearrangement uses TRBV6-5 and TRBJ2-7; a weak D match, TRBD2 (6 bases). Germline CDR1 MNHEY, CDR2 SVGAGI. The CDR3 spans 15 residues. The ends were cut back, 2 bases at V and 6 bases at J, with 17 bases in the middle. The CDR3 here is CASSYAGTMRSEQYF. CDR3 sequence (DNA): TGTGCCAGCAGTTACGCGGGAACCATGAGGAGCGAGCAGTACTTC.

This clone was seen more than once but under ten times. The sample holds other DNA sequences that translate to the same CDR3. The chain employs TRBV28 and TRBJ1-6; 9 nucleotides align to TRBD1. The CDR3 contains 13 residues. With V trimmed by 7 bases and J by 10 bases, 5 bases remained unmatched. CDR1 is MDHEN, CDR2 SYDVKM, per germline. The CDR3 region is CASTGQGSSPLHF. CDR3 DNA sequence: TGTGCCAGCACGGGACAGGGTAGCTCACCCCTCCACTTT.

This clone was seen a single time. The chain couples TRBV5-1 to TRBJ1-4; TRBD1 might be the D (6 bases). CDR1 and CDR2 (germline): SGHRS, YFSETQ. The length of the CDR3 is 16 residues. The V and J ends lost 4 bases and 0 bases respectively, with 13 bases between them. CDR3 protein: CASSGPRGATNEKLFF. The CDR3 DNA reads as TGCGCCAGCAGCGGGCCCAGGGGCGCAACTAATGAAAAACTGTTTTTT.

The chain employs TRBV5-1 and TRBJ1-4; 12 bases are a match to TRBD1. Looked up from germline, CDR1 is SGHRS and CDR2 is YFSETQ. The CDR3 has 16 residues. V dropped 5 bases and J dropped 8; count of bases not matched to a gene: 10. CDR3 bases: TGCGCCAGCAGTTACCTGGGACAGGGGGCGAAAGAAAAACTGTTTTTT. It specifies CASSYLGQGAKEKLFF.

This rearrangement joins TRBV12-5 to TRBJ2-7; D is uncertain. The ends were cut back, 3 bases at V and 2 bases at J, with 5 bases in the middle. The CDR3 extends over 12 amino acids. From germline, CDR1 is LGHNT and CDR2 FRNRAP. CDR3 sequence: CASGFGTYEQYF. CDR3 in DNA: TGTGCTAGTGGTTTTGGGACCTACGAGCAGTACTTC.

This chain links TRBV30 with TRBJ1-2; the D gene is possibly TRBD1 (5 bases). Trimming stripped 1 base from V and 3 bases from J, with 21 bases between. CDR1 is GTSNPN and CDR2 is SVGIG in the germline V gene (reference sequence). The CDR3 contains 17 residues. The CDR3 coding sequence is TGTGCCTGGAGTGCTGCGCTGCCAGGGAGATTGGACTATGGCTACACCTTC. It codes for CAWSAALPGRLDYGYTF.

The CDR3 nucleotides read TGTGCCAGCAGTAACACTGTTCCTAATGGCTACACCTTC. Translating it yields CASSNTVPNGYTF. The chain carries TRBV6-5 and TRBJ1-2; D is undetermined. The CDR3 contains 13 residues. Deletions cut 5 bases from V and 6 bases from J, with 13 bases between. CDR1 is MNHEY, CDR2 SVGAGI, per germline.

This chain links TRBV5-4 with TRBJ1-6; D uncertain. V lost 0 bases and J 5 bases, leaving 9 bases between the germline ends. The CDR3 is 15 residues long. Per the germline V gene, CDR1 is SGHNT and CDR2 is YYREEE (reference sequence). The chain's CDR3 is CASSLARSNNSPLHF. The CDR3 bases are TGTGCCAGCAGCTTGGCCAGGTCCAATAATTCACCCCTCCACTTT.

V and J are TRBV14 and TRBJ2-7, with 13 bases matching TRBD2. Looked up from germline, CDR1 is SGHDN and CDR2 is FVKESK. Losses at the gene ends were 4 bases for V and 4 bases for J; bases not matched to a gene: 4. CDR3 length equals 15 residues. The CDR3, as DNA: TGTGCCAGCAGCCGTCTACTAGCGGGGGGGTACGAGCAGTACTTC. This translates into CASSRLLAGGYEQYF. The complete variable domain, with remaining parts taken from reference TRBV14 and TRBJ2-7, reads EAGVTQFPSHSVIEKGQTVTLRCDPISGHDNLYWYRRVMGKEIKFLLHFVKESKQDESGMPNNRFLAERTGGTYSTLKVQPAELEDSGVYFCASSRLLAGGYEQYFGPGTRLTVT.

The V gene is TRBV20-1, the J gene TRBJ2-1; D gene ambiguous. Germline V CDR1 and CDR2: DFQATT, SNEGSKA (reference sequence). The CDR3 is made up of 11 amino acids. Deletions cut 6 bases from V and 3 bases from J, with 6 bases between. CDR3 residues: CSAGSYNEQFF. The CDR3 nucleotides are TGCAGTGCAGGCAGCTACAATGAGCAGTTCTTC.

V is TRBV30 and J is TRBJ1-5; unclear D gene. The CDR3 runs to 13 residues. V lost 2 bases to trimming and J lost 0 bases, with 5 bases between them. The germline gives CDR1 GTSNPN, CDR2 SVGIG (reference sequence). In DNA form, the CDR3 reads TGTGCCTGGAGTCCCAATAGCAATCAGCCCCAGCATTTT. Amino acid sequence: CAWSPNSNQPQHF.

V and J are TRBV25-1 and TRBJ2-5; possibly TRBD1 for D (6 bases). Looked up from germline, CDR1 is MGHDK and CDR2 is SYGVNS. This CDR3 comprises 14 residues. Trimming left V 3 bases short and J 5 bases short, with 13 bases between. In nucleotides, the CDR3 is TGTGCCAGCAGTGATCAGGGGCGAGGGGAGACCCAGTACTTC. Its translation is CASSDQGRGETQYF.

The rearrangement joins TRBV5-1 to TRBJ1-2, with 9 bases identical to TRBD1. CDR3 length: 14 residues. CDR1 is SGHRS and CDR2 is YFSETQ in the germline V gene. V dropped 4 bases and J dropped 6; count of bases not matched to a gene: 7. CDR3 protein: CASSAGDRADGYTF. Here the CDR3 DNA reads TGCGCCAGCAGCGCGGGGGACAGGGCAGATGGCTACACCTTC.

The chain couples TRBV5-1 to TRBJ2-5, with a weak D call TRBD1 (5 bases). CDR3 length equals 15 residues. Germline-derived CDR1 and CDR2 are SGHRS and YFSETQ. Trimming left V 0 bases short and J 0 bases short, with 9 bases between. The CDR3 nucleotides are TGCGCCAGCAGCTTGGCCGGACACAACCAAGAGACCCAGTACTTC. Translating it yields CASSLAGHNQETQYF.

V gene TRBV15 combines with J gene TRBJ2-6; D unresolved. This CDR3 contains 16 residues. Germline lookup yields CDR1 LNHNV and CDR2 YYDKDF (reference sequence). The V and J ends lost 0 bases and 2 bases respectively, with 8 bases between them. The CDR3 DNA is TGTGCCACCAGCAGAGATTTGGCCCCTGGGGCCAACGTCCTGACTTTC. Its translation is CATSRDLAPGANVLTF.

This clone was recorded once. The V call is TRBV5-5, the J call TRBJ1-5, with D unclear. The CDR3 runs 17 residues. Trimming stripped 1 base from V and 0 bases from J, with 14 bases between. The V gene's germline CDR1 is SGHKS and CDR2 YYEKEE (reference sequence). CDR3 residues: CASSLRAGKNSNQPQHF. The CDR3 bases are TGTGCCAGCAGCTTGCGGGCAGGAAAAAATAGCAATCAGCCCCAGCATTTT.